This T cell receptor (beta chain) was sequenced during a study of T cell clones after liver transplantation. Clones were read by immunoSEQ multiplex PCR, and TCRdb kept only the in-frame ones, dropping some. The top ten clones hold about 2.5% of a sample with some 40,000 clones, about 86% of them seen once. V shed 0 bases and J 5 bases; nucleotides not matched to a gene: 9. The germline CDR1 and CDR2 sequences are LNHNV and YYDKDF (reference sequence). The CDR3 is made up of 16 amino acids. Thawed unstimulated PBMCs were FACS-sorted by CD3, CD4 and CD8 into two populations. This receptor was taken from a human patient who received a liver transplant. The graft donor may have contributed some T cells. The chain employs TRBV15 and TRBJ2-5; 7 nucleotides align to TRBD2. Sequencing used CD4+ T cells from blood, obtained 24 months after liver transplant. As DNA, the CDR3 is TGTGCCACCAGCAGAGATCGGTTAAGCGGGGCTGAGACCCAGTACTTC. This sequence encodes CATSRDRLSGAETQYF.